This T cell receptor (beta chain) stems from a study of a mutant IDH1 vaccine in newly diagnosed glioma. Looking at the study overall: The first vaccination came 4-6 weeks after radiotherapy alone, or with temozolomide cycles. Prior therapy was radiotherapy, temozolomide, or both; most received both.

The time point: week 23, last vaccination. The investigators gave 300 ug of mutant IDH1 20-mer peptide in each vaccine dose, together with topical imiquimod. Donor diagnoses consisted of new WHO grade 3 or 4 IDH1-mutant, ATRX-lost astrocytomas. Worth noting for this clone: Antigen specificity is unknown.

Here immunoSEQ multiplex PCR was the method, and the copy in TCRdb shows in-frame clones only, minus some. Among 50,000 to 65,000 clones listed, over 80% were seen once. Study results and caveats: Vaccine-induced immune responses occurred in 90% to 95% of patients.

The germline V and J ends were trimmed by 4 bases and 0 bases, with 9 bases remaining between them. The CDR3 totals 14 residues. Germline V gives CDR1 LNHDA, CDR2 SQIVND (reference sequence). This TCR was recovered from a man aged 35 to 55 with glioma. The chain employs TRBV19 and TRBJ1-1, with a tentative D call TRBD1 (6 bases). The specimen was PBMCs, collected from a glioma patient whose treatment included an IDH1 peptide vaccine. For the CDR3, the DNA is TGTGCCAGTAGTAAGGGACACCTGAACACTGAAGCTTTCTTT. Amino acid sequence: CASSKGHLNTEAFF.